The rows below give T cell receptor beta chains drawn from one sample of a study of T cell responses to AZD1222 COVID-19 vaccine. Using immunoSEQ multiplex PCR, the repertoire was profiled, and TCRdb retains in-frame clones only, with some absent. The sample yields fewer than 150,000 clones, over 85% seen once. Sequencing was performed on peripheral blood, taken on day 0 of AZD1222 vaccination. These receptors all come from an adult in good health. Each CDR3 is given with its conserved first and last residue. The D gene is left open where the match is weak. The size entry is marked missing in some rows and otherwise reads once, few, many or a size class.

d_call clone_size j_call v_call cdr3_aa cdr3_nt
TRBD1 - TRBJ1-4 TRBV19 CASSRRGQGVLEKLFF TGTGCCAGTAGCCGCCGGGGGCAGGGGGTTTTGGAAAAACTGTTTTTT
- - TRBJ1-1 TRBV11-2 CASSRIGGPNTEAFF TGTGCCAGCAGCCGGATAGGGGGACCGAACACTGAAGCTTTCTTT
TRBD2 - TRBJ2-3 TRBV6-5 CASSLGGVTDTQYF TGTGCCAGCAGCCTGGGGGGGGTAACAGATACGCAGTATTTT
- few TRBJ2-1 TRBV14 CASSQGAGLSYNEQFF TGTGCCAGCAGCCAAGGGGCTGGGCTTTCTTACAATGAGCAGTTCTTC
- - TRBJ2-3 TRBV10-3 CAISEPRTDTQYF TGTGCCATCAGTGAGCCGAGAACAGATACGCAGTATTTT
- - TRBJ1-1 TRBV29-1 CSVEGGRENTEAFF TGCAGCGTTGAGGGGGGAAGGGAGAACACTGAAGCTTTCTTT
- once TRBJ1-5 TRBV19 CASSATGLGQPQHF TGTGCCAGTAGCGCGACAGGCCTCGGGCAGCCCCAGCATTTT
TRBD1 - TRBJ1-4 TRBV6-6 CASSYTDRVNEKLFF TGTGCCAGCAGTTATACCGACAGGGTAAATGAAAAACTGTTTTTT
- - TRBJ1-6 TRBV30 CAWSVQVVNSPLHF TGTGCCTGGAGTGTACAGGTTGTTAATTCACCCCTCCACTTT
- - TRBJ1-3 TRBV2 CASSEGQGKNTIYF TGTGCCAGCAGTGAAGGGCAGGGGAAGAACACCATATATTTT
- - TRBJ1-2 TRBV24-1 CATSDLGGGYTF TGTGCCACCAGTGATTTGGGGGGTGGCTACACCTTC
- once TRBJ2-3 TRBV27 CASSLSGASTDTQYF TGTGCCAGCAGTTTATCAGGGGCTAGCACAGATACGCAGTATTTT
- - TRBJ2-6 TRBV14 CASTPTAGANVLTF TGTGCCAGCACCCCCACAGCTGGGGCCAACGTCCTGACTTTC
TRBD2 - TRBJ2-1 TRBV7-8 CASRGTSVHFNEQFF TGTGCCAGCAGAGGTACTAGCGTACATTTCAATGAGCAGTTCTTC
TRBD1 - TRBJ1-1 TRBV5-1 CASSPGGQLNTEAFF TGCGCCAGCAGCCCGGGGGGACAGTTAAACACTGAAGCTTTCTTT
- - TRBJ1-5 TRBV24-1 CATSPQGVDQPQHF TGTGCCACCAGCCCTCAGGGTGTTGATCAGCCCCAGCATTTT
TRBD1 - TRBJ2-6 TRBV27 CASSETGAGANVLTF TGTGCCAGCAGTGAGACAGGGGCTGGGGCCAACGTCCTGACTTTC
TRBD1 - TRBJ1-5 TRBV28 CASSWRDSSNQPQHF TGTGCCAGCAGTTGGAGGGACAGCTCTAATCAGCCCCAGCATTTT
- - TRBJ2-1 TRBV29-1 CSVEGRFHNNEQFF TGCAGCGTTGAAGGGCGTTTTCATAACAATGAGCAGTTCTTC
TRBD1 - TRBJ2-7 TRBV24-1 CATSESTGTANYEQYF TGTGCCACCAGTGAATCAACCGGGACAGCTAACTACGAGCAGTACTTC
TRBD1 few TRBJ2-3 TRBV11-2 CASSSLWDRAVADTQYF TGTGCCAGCAGCTCGTTATGGGACAGGGCTGTGGCAGATACGCAGTATTTT
- - TRBJ1-2 TRBV19 CASSIGQTYGYTF TGTGCCAGTAGTATTGGACAGACCTATGGCTACACCTTC